These 15 T cell receptor beta chains came from one sample sequenced in a study of T cells after yellow fever vaccination. MiXCR, run by TCRdb on the 5' RACE reads, gives a single entry per CDR3 protein. Among 450,000 to 550,000 distinct CDR3 sequences listed, 20% to 25% were seen once. The specimen comprised PBMCs, sampled roughly 23 days after the first yellow fever vaccination. All receptors come from a man between 18 and 35 years old who received the YFV17D yellow fever vaccine.

This rearrangement joins TRBV7-2 to TRBJ2-1; a weak D match, TRBD2 (7 bases). Germline assignment: CDR1 SGHTA and CDR2 FQGNSA. Trimming stripped 5 bases from V and 7 bases from J, with 21 bases between. The CDR3 runs 16 residues. CDR3 nucleotide sequence: TGTGCCAGCAGCCTCCCTGTTGGGGGGGCCGGGAATGAGCAGTTCTTC. Translated, it gives CASSLPVGGAGNEQFF.

This clonotype was seen more than once but under ten times. The J gene is TRBJ2-1, the V gene TRBV6-1; D possibly uses TRBD1 or TRBD2 (5 bases each). In germline, CDR1 is MNHNS, CDR2 SASEGT. There are 14 residues in the CDR3. Trimming cost V 7 bases and J 0 bases, with 10 bases left between them. CDR3 in amino acids: CASTGTSSYNEQFF. The CDR3, as DNA: TGTGCCAGCACAGGGACGTCCTCCTACAATGAGCAGTTCTTC.

J is TRBJ2-3 and V is TRBV5-5; D gene uncertain. This CDR3 comprises 12 residues. The germline V and J ends were trimmed by 1 base and 6 bases, with 6 bases remaining between them. Germline loops: CDR1 SGHKS, CDR2 YYEKEE (reference sequence). CDR3 sequence: CASSLPWDTQYF. CDR3 DNA: TGTGCCAGCAGCTTGCCGTGGGATACGCAGTATTTT.

This chain joins TRBV7-9 and TRBJ1-6; weak D call: TRBD1 (5 bases). Looked up from germline, CDR1 is SEHNR and CDR2 is FQNEAQ (reference sequence). V lost 4 bases and J 2 bases, leaving 15 bases between the germline ends. The CDR3 loop spans 17 amino acids. In DNA form, the CDR3 reads TGTGCCAGCAGCTCCGGATGGGGCAGTGCCTATAATTCACCCCTCCACTTT. It specifies CASSSGWGSAYNSPLHF.

J is TRBJ1-5 and V is TRBV7-2, with D maybe TRBD1 (6 bases). The CDR3 spans 14 residues. From germline, CDR1 is SGHTA and CDR2 FQGNSA. V lost 2 bases to trimming and J lost 4 bases, with 9 bases between them. CDR3 bases: TGTGCCAGCAGCTTATGGACAGAAAATCAGCCCCAGCATTTT. Translation: CASSLWTENQPQHF.

The rearrangement joins TRBV5-1 to TRBJ1-1; D uncertain. Germline assignment: CDR1 SGHRS and CDR2 YFSETQ. V gave up 4 bases and J gave up 1 base, with 11 bases separating them. This CDR3 is built from 14 residues. CDR3 coding DNA: TGCGCCAGCAGCAACTCTGAATGGAACACTGAAGCTTTCTTT. Its protein is CASSNSEWNTEAFF.

The chain combines TRBV2 with TRBJ2-1; 9 nucleotides line up with TRBD2. V trimming: 1 base; J trimming: 8 bases; junction bases outside the gene matches: 6. The germline CDR1 and CDR2 sequences are SNHLY and FYNNEI. The CDR3 covers 15 residues. DNA for the CDR3: TGTGCCAGCAGTGAAGAGGCGGGGGGGCAGTATGAGCAGTTCTTC. Translating gives CASSEEAGGQYEQFF.

This clonotype was picked up a small number of times. The rearrangement uses TRBV7-9 and TRBJ2-1; D gene uncertain. The CDR3 consists of 13 residues. V was clipped by 5 bases and J by 7 bases, with 12 bases between them. The germline CDR1 and CDR2 sequences are SEHNR and FQNEAQ (reference sequence). CDR3 nucleotide sequence: TGTGCCAGCAGCCCGCTAACAGTAAATGAGCAGTTCTTC. As protein: CASSPLTVNEQFF.

This clonotype was counted only a few times. The CDR3 spells CASSRQGVSYEQYF. The CDR3 nucleotides read TGTGCCAGCTCACGGCAGGGTGTATCCTACGAGCAGTACTTC. The gene calls are TRBV18 and TRBJ2-7; possible D gene TRBD1, 5 bases. Per the germline V gene, CDR1 is KGHSH and CDR2 is LQKENI. The length of the CDR3 is 14 residues. The V end was cut by 4 bases, the J end by 1 base, with 11 bases between.

This clonotype was detected only a few times. The CDR3 DNA follows: TGCAGCGTTGAAGCGGGAGGGGGCACTGAAGCTTTCTTT. Translation gives CSVEAGGGTEAFF. This chain joins TRBV29-1 and TRBJ1-1; TRBD1 is a possible D gene (6 bases). The V end lost 1 base, the J end lost 4 bases, and 10 bases lay between the germline ends. The length of the CDR3 is 13 residues. Germline loops: CDR1 SQVTM, CDR2 ANQGSEA.

V usage is TRBV4-3 and J usage is TRBJ2-1; possibly TRBD1 or TRBD2 for D (5 bases each). This CDR3 is 17 amino acids long. Germline loops: CDR1 LGHNA, CDR2 YSLEER. V lost 3 bases and J 1 base, leaving 16 bases between the germline ends. The DNA for the CDR3 is TGCGCCAGCAGCCACGACGGGGCAGGGAGTTCCTACAATGAGCAGTTCTTC. Its translation is CASSHDGAGSSYNEQFF.

This clonotype came up a few times. The V call is TRBV7-6, the J call TRBJ2-5; 8 bases map to TRBD1. J lost 2 bases, V lost 1 base, and 6 bases had no gene match. This CDR3 region has 16 residues. In germline, CDR1 is SGHVS, CDR2 FNYEAQ. Here the CDR3 DNA reads TGTGCCAGCAGCTTAGTTAGGACAGGGCCGCAAGAGACCCAGTACTTC. Encoded protein: CASSLVRTGPQETQYF.

This clonotype was picked up a small number of times. The chain is built from TRBV6-1 and TRBJ2-7; D uncertain. CDR3 length: 14 residues. Per the germline V gene, CDR1 is MNHNS and CDR2 is SASEGT. Trimming shortened V by 6 bases and J by 3 bases, and 15 bases separated the two germline ends. The DNA for the CDR3 is TGTGCCAGCAGCCGATCCCCGAACAACTACGAGCAGTACGTC. Translated: CASSRSPNNYEQYV.

This clonotype was seen ten or more times. This rearrangement joins TRBV28 to TRBJ1-2; D is possibly TRBD1 (5 bases). This CDR3 spans 12 amino acids. The V gene's germline CDR1 is MDHEN and CDR2 SYDVKM. V gave up 3 bases and J gave up 5 bases, with 7 bases separating them. As DNA, the CDR3 is TGTGCCAGCAGTTTGGGGCAGTATGGCTACACCTTC. Its translation is CASSLGQYGYTF.

The V and J genes are TRBV12-3 or TRBV12-4 and TRBJ2-7, with a tentative D call TRBD1 (5 bases). Between the trimmed V and J ends, which lost 6 bases and 3 bases, there was a span of 18 bases. The CDR3 has 15 residues. The CDR3 DNA sequence: TGTGCCAGCAGGAAAACTGGGGCCCAGGACTACGAGCAGTACTTC. As protein: CASRKTGAQDYEQYF.